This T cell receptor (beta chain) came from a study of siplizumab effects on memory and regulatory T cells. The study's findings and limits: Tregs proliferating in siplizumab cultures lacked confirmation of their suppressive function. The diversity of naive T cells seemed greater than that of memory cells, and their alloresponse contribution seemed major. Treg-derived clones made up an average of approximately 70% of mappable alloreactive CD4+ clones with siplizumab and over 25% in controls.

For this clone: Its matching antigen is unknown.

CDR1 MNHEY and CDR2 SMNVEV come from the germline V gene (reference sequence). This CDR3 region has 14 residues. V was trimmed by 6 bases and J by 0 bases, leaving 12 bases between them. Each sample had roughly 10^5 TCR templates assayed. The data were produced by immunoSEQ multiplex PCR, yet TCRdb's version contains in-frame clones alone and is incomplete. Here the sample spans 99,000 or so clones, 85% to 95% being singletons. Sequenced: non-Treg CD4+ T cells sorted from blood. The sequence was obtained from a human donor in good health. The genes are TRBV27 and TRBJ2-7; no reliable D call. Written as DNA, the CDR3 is TGTGCCAGCAGCCGTAGCACTACCTCCTACGAGCAGTACTTC. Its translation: CASSRSTTSYEQYF.